This T cell receptor (beta chain) was profiled in a study of T cells after yellow fever vaccination. One entry per CDR3 protein results from TCRdb running MiXCR on the 5' RACE reads. The sample has over 100,000 distinct CDR3 sequences, 7.5% to 9.5% seen once. The CDR3 runs 16 residues. In germline, CDR1 is LGHNA, CDR2 YSLEER. In the case of this clonotype: A much larger clone lies one base from this, so it may be a read error.

V and J are TRBV4-3 and TRBJ2-5; the match to TRBD2 covers 7 bases. Sequencing was performed on CD8+ T cells sorted from PBMCs, taken 45 days after the yellow fever booster vaccination. The receptor's source is a man in his thirties or forties who received the YFV17D yellow fever vaccine. As DNA, the CDR3 is TGCCCCAGCAGCCAAGATCCCCTGACTAGCCTAGAGACCCAGTACTTC. This sequence encodes CPSSQDPLTSLETQYF.